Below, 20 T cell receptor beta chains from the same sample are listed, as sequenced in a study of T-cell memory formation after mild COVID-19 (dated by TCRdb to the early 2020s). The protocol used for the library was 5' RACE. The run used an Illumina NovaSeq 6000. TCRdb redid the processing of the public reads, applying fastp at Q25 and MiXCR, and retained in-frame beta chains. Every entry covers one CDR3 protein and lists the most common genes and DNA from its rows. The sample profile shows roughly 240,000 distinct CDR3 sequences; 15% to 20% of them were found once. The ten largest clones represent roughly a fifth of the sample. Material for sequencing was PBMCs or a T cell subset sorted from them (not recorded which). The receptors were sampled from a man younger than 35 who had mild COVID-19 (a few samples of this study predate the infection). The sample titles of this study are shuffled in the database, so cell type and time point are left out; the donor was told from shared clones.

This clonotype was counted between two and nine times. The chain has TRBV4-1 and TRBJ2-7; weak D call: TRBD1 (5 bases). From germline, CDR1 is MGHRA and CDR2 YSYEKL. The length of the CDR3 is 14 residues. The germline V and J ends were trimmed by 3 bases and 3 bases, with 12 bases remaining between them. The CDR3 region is CASSQTQGDYEQYF. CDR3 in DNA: TGCGCCAGCAGCCAGACCCAGGGTGACTACGAGCAGTACTTC.

The CDR3 nucleotides read TGTGCCAGCATTAAGAACTATGGCTACACCTTC. Translating gives CASIKNYGYTF. The V call is TRBV6-5, the J call TRBJ1-2; D is unclear. The CDR3 runs 11 residues. CDR1 and CDR2 (germline): MNHEY, SVGAGI. V was shortened by 7 bases and J by 2 bases, with 5 bases between the two germline ends.

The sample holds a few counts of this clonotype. CDR3 coding DNA: TGTGCCAGCAGCCCCGAGGGGGGCTATAATTCACCCCTCCACTTT. The encoded protein is CASSPEGGYNSPLHF. The rearrangement uses TRBV5-6 and TRBJ1-6, with D maybe TRBD1 (6 bases). The V gene's germline CDR1 is SGHDT and CDR2 YYEEEE. With 4 bases removed from V and 3 bases from J, the gap between germline ends came to 11 bases. This CDR3 spans 15 amino acids.

This CDR3 reads CASSSSLVTGELFF. CDR3 coding DNA: TGTGCCAGCAGCTCTAGCTTGGTTACCGGGGAGCTGTTTTTT. The chain employs TRBV12-3 or TRBV12-4 and TRBJ2-2, with D tentatively TRBD2 (5 bases). The CDR3 has 14 residues. The V end lost 6 bases, the J end lost 5 bases, and 13 bases lay between the germline ends.

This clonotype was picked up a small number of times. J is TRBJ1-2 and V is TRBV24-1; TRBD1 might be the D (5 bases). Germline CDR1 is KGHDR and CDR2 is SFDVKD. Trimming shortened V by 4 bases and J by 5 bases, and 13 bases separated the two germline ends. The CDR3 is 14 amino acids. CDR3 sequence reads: CATSESGRGYGYTF. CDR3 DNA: TGTGCCACCAGTGAAAGCGGACGGGGGTATGGCTACACCTTC.

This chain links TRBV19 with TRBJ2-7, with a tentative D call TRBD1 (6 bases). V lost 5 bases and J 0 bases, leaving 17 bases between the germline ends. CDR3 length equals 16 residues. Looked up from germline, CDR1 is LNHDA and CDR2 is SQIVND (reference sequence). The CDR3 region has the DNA TGTGCCAGTAGTTCGGGGTGGGGGCGTACCTCCTACGAGCAGTACTTC. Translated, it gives CASSSGWGRTSYEQYF.

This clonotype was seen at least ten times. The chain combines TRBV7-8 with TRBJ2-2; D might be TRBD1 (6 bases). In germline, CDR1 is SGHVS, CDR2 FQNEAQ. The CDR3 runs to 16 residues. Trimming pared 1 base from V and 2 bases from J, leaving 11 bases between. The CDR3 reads CASSLVGRGNTGELFF. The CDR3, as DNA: TGTGCCAGCAGCTTAGTGGGCAGGGGAAACACCGGGGAGCTGTTTTTT.

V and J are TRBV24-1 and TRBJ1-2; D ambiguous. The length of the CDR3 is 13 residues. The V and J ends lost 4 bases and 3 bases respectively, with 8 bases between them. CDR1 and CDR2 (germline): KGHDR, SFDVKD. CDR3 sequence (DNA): TGTGCCACCAGTGAAAAGGAGGACTATGGCTACACCTTC. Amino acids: CATSEKEDYGYTF.

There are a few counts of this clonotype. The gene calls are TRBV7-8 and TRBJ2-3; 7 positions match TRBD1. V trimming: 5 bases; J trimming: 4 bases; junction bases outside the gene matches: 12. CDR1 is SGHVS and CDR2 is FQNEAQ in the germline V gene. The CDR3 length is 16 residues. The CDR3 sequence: CASSPNRGSGADTQYF. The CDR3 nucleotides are TGTGCCAGCAGCCCAAACAGGGGTTCAGGGGCAGATACGCAGTATTTT.

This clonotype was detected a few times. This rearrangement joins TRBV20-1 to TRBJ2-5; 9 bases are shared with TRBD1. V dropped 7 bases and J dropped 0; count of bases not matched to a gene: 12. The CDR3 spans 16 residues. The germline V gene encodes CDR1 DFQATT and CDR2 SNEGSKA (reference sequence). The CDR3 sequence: CSGIPGQGNNQETQYF. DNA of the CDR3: TGCAGTGGAATTCCGGGACAGGGAAACAACCAAGAGACCCAGTACTTC.

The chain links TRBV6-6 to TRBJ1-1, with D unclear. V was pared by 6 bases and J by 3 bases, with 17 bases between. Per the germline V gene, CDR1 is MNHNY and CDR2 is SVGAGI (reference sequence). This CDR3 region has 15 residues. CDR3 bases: TGTGCCAGCAGCCCCCGAGGAGGGAGCCACACTGAAGCTTTCTTT. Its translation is CASSPRGGSHTEAFF.

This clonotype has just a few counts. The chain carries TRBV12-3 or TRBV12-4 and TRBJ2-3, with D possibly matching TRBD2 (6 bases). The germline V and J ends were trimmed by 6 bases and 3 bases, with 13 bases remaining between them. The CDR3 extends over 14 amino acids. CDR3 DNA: TGTGCCAGCAGCTCCCTGGGACTGACAGATACGCAGTATTTT. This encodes CASSSLGLTDTQYF.

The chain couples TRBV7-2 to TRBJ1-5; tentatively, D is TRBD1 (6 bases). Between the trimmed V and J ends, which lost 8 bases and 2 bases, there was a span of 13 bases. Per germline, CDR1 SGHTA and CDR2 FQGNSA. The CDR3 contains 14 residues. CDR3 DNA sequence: TGTGCCAGCGCTATGGGGGCGGGCAATCAGCCCCAGCATTTT. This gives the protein CASAMGAGNQPQHF.

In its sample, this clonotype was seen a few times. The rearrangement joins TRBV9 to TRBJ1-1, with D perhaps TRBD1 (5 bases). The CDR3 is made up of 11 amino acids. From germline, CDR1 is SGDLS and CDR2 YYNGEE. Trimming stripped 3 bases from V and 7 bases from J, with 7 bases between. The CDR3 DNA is TGTGCCAGCAGCGGGGACGGTGAAGCTTTCTTT. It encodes CASSGDGEAFF.

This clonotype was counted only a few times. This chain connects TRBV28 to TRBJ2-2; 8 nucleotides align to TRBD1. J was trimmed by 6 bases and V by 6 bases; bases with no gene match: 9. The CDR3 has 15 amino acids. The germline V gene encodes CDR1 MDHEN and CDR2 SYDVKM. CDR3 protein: CASRPTGGGSGELFF. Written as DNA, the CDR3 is TGTGCCAGCAGACCCACAGGGGGAGGATCCGGGGAGCTGTTTTTT. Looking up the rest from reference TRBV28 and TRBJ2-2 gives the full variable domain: DVKVTQSSRYLVKRTGEKVFLECVQDMDHENMFWYRQDPGLGLRLIYFSYDVKMKEKGDIPEGYSVSREKKERFSLILESASTNQTSMYLCASRPTGGGSGELFFGEGSRLTVL.

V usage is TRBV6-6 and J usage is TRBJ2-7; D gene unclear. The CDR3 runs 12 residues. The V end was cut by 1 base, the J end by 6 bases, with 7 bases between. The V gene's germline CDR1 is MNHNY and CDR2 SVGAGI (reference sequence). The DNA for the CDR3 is TGTGCCAGCAGTTACTTATCGTTCGAGCAGTACTTC. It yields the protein CASSYLSFEQYF.

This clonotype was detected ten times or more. CDR3 sequence: CSVTSGGTRNTQYF. Here the CDR3 DNA reads TGCAGCGTTACCAGCGGGGGGACAAGAAATACGCAGTATTTT. V and J are TRBV29-1 and TRBJ2-3, with 9 bases matching TRBD2. CDR1 is SQVTM and CDR2 is ANQGSEA in the germline V gene. The CDR3 loop spans 14 amino acids. The trim removed 5 bases at V and 7 bases at J, leaving 10 bases unmatched.

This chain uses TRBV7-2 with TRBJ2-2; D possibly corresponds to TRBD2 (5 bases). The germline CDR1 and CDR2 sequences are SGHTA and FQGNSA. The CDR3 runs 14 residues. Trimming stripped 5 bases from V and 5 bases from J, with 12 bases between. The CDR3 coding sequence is TGTGCCAGCAGCAGAGTACGGGGAACCGGGGAGCTGTTTTTT. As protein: CASSRVRGTGELFF.

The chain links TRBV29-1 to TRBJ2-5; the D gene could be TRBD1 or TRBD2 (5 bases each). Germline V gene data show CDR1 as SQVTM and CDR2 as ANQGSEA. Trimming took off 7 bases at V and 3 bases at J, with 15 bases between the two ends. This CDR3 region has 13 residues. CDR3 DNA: TGCAGCGCCGCCGGGACGGTTAAAGAGACCCAGTACTTC. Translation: CSAAGTVKETQYF. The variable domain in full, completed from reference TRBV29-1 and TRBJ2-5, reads SAVISQKPSRDICQRGTSLTIQCQVDSQVTMMFWYRQQPGQSLTLIATANQGSEATYESGFVIDKFPISRPNLTFSTLTVSNMSPEDSSIYLCSAAGTVKETQYFGPGTRLLVL.

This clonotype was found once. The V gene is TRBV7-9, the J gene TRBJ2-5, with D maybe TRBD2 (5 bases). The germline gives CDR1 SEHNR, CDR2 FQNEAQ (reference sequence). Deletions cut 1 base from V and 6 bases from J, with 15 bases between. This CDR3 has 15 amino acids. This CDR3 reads CASSLVFRGMKTQYF. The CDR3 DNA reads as TGTGCCAGCAGCTTAGTGTTTCGGGGTATGAAGACCCAGTACTTC.